The following is a T cell receptor beta chain sequence with its context. The antigen remains undetermined. The data are from a study of T cell responses to AZD1222 COVID-19 vaccine. Study-level points and caveats: White British people made up most donors, females outnumbered males, and clonal diversity was possibly underestimated. Spike-specific TCR breadth and depth went up after people got two AZD1222 doses.

Germline V CDR1 and CDR2: MDHEN, SYDVKM. Unmatched junction bases numbered 21, after V lost 5 bases and J lost 1 base. The CDR3 has 21 residues. The protocol was immunoSEQ multiplex PCR, while the TCRdb copy is restricted to in-frame clones and leaves out a portion. The data contain 100,000 or so clones, about 90% of them singletons. The J gene is TRBJ2-1, the V gene TRBV28, with 9 bases identical to TRBD2. The clonotype originates from an adult in good health. The sequencing used peripheral blood, collected on day 0 of AZD1222 vaccination. The CDR3: CASSPLYSGSMLVRSYNEQFF. The CDR3 DNA reads as TGTGCCAGCAGTCCGTTATATAGCGGGAGTATGCTTGTGAGGTCCTACAATGAGCAGTTCTTC.